The clone carrying this T cell receptor beta chain has just a few counts. What it binds is not known. These data belong to a study of T cell repertoires in cytomegalovirus infection. Study-wide results and limits: Predominance within the ex vivo response was attributable to HLA-C-restricted CMV-specific TCR beta clonotypes.

Trimming shortened V by 0 bases and J by 7 bases, and 13 bases separated the two germline ends. CDR1 and CDR2 (germline): MNHEY, SMNVEV (reference sequence). The length of the CDR3 is 16 residues. TCRdb re-called the reads through MiXCR, storing one row per CDR3 protein. This sample has a few hundred thousand distinct CDR3 sequences, with about 40% found just once. The sequenced sample was cultured PBMCs, obtained from culture after CMV antigen stimulation. The V call is TRBV27, the J call TRBJ1-6; D not resolved. The source of this sequence is a human donor in good health (CMV status not recorded). Some clones in this sample may be carry-over from other donors' samples. The CDR3 sequence is CASSLSAGNSNSPLHF. The CDR3 bases are TGTGCCAGCAGTTTATCGGCGGGTAACTCCAATTCACCCCTCCACTTT.